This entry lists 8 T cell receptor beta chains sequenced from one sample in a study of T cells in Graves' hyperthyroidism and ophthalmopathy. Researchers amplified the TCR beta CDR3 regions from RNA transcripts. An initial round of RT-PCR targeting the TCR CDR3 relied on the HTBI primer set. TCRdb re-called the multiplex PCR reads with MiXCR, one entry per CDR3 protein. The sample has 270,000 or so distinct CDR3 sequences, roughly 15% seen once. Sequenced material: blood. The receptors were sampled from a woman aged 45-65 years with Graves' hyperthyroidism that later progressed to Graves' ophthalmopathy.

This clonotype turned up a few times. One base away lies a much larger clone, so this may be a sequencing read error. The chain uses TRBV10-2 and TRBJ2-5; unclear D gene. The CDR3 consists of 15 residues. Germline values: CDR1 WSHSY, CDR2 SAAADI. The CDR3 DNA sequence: TGCGCCAGTCAACAAAGGTCGAGAAGTCAAGGGACCCAGTACTTC. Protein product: CASQQRSRSQGTQYF.

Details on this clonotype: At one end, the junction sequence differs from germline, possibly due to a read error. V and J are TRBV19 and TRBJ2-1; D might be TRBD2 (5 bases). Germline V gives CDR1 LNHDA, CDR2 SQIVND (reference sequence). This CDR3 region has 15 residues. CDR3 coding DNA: TGCGCCAGTAGTACGGCGAAGCGGCTTACCAATGAGCAGTTCTTC. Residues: CASSTAKRLTNEQFF.

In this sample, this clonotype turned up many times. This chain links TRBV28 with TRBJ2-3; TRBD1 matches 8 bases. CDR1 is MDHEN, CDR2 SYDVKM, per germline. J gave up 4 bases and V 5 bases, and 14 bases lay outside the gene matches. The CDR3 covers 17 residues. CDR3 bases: TGTGCCAGCAGTGCCTTCCCCGGGACAGGAGGCGCAGATACGCAGTATTTT. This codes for CASSAFPGTGGADTQYF.

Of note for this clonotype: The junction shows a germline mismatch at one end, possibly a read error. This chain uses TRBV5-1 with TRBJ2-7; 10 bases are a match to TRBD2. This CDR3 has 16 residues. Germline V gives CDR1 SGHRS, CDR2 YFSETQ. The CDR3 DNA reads TGCGCCAGCAGTTTGGGACTAGCGTCCCAGGGGTACGAGCAGTACTTC. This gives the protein CASSLGLASQGYEQYF.

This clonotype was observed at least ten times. The CDR3 bases are TGTGCCAGCAGCCCTCGGACTAATGAAAATGAGCAGTTCTTC. Encoded protein: CASSPRTNENEQFF. This chain connects TRBV11-2 to TRBJ2-1; a weak D match, TRBD2 (6 bases). V was pared by 5 bases and J by 7 bases, with 15 bases between. This CDR3 is 14 amino acids long. Germline assignment: CDR1 SGHAT and CDR2 FQNNGV. Full variable domain (remainder filled in from reference TRBV11-2 and TRBJ2-1): EAGVAQSPRYKIIEKRQSVAFWCNPISGHATLYWYQQILGQGPKLLIQFQNNGVVDDSQLPKDRFSAERLKGVDSTLKIQPAKLEDSAVYLCASSPRTNENEQFFGPGTRLTVL.

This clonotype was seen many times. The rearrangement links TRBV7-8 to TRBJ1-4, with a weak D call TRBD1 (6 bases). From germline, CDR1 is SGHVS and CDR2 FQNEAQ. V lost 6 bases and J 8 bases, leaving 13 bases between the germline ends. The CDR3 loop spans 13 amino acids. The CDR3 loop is CASRRDIREKLFF. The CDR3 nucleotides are TGTGCCAGCAGACGGGACATAAGGGAAAAACTGTTTTTT.

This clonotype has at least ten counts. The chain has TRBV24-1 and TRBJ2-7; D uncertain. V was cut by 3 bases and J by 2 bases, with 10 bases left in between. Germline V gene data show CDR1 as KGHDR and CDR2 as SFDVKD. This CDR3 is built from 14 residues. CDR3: CATSDRTSTYEQYF. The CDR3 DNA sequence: TGTGCCACCAGTGATCGGACCTCCACCTACGAGCAGTACTTC.

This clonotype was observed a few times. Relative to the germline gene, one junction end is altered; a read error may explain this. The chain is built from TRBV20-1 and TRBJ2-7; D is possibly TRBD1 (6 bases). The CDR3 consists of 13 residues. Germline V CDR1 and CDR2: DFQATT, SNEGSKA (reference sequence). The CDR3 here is CSATGTNLYAQYF. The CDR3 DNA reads TGCAGTGCTACAGGGACAAATCTCTACGCGCAGTACTTC.